This entry concerns a single T cell receptor beta chain. Its antigen remains unidentified. One entry per CDR3 protein results from TCRdb running MiXCR on the 5' RACE reads. The table includes 500,000 to 650,000 distinct CDR3 sequences, around 7.5% detected once. The record originates from a study of identical twins. Study outcomes and limitations: Cord blood beta clonotypes present at high abundance carried fewer insertions; no such pattern appeared in memory repertoires. Sharing of beta out-of-frame sequences by twins showed a weaker excess. Models, which agreed with sharing between unrelated individuals, nonetheless underestimated the out-of-frame TCR alpha sharing seen in monozygotic twins.

These data also formed part of another study, on yellow fever vaccine responses in identical twins.

Sequenced input: PBMCs. This TCR derives from a woman aged 18-35 years in good health.

Here the CDR3 DNA reads TGTGCCAGCATTAATCCCGACCGCTCCTACGAGCAGTACTTC. This sequence encodes CASINPDRSYEQYF. This chain links TRBV6-5 with TRBJ2-7; D unclear. CDR3 size: 14 residues. The germline gives CDR1 MNHEY, CDR2 SVGAGI. The germline V and J ends were trimmed by 7 bases and 0 bases, with 13 bases remaining between them.